One TCR beta chain is described in this entry. Its specificity is unknown. This CDR3 contains 15 residues. Germline CDR1 and CDR2: SGHDT and YYEEEE. The V and J ends lost 0 bases and 11 bases respectively, with 18 bases between them. The PCR had 60 Vbeta and 13 Jbeta primers. In the original processing: The count from a later analysis was some 81 million unique TCR beta chains, roughly 11 million of them shared. The repertoire was sequenced with immunoSEQ multiplex PCR; TCRdb's copy has only in-frame clones and lacks some. V, J and clone size are taken as reported in that table, and D and trimming were inferred from the DNA itself. The data show around 110,000 clones, under 85% seen once. The source of the sample is a study of cytomegalovirus exposure and HLA in healthy donors. Findings and limits, study-wide: The study carried out a later analysis of TCR beta sequences. It associated approximately 16,000 of them with specific HLA alleles at a false discovery rate of 0.05.

The V gene is TRBV5-6, the J gene TRBJ2-1, with a weak D call TRBD2 (6 bases). The sequenced sample was PBMCs. The clonotype was recovered from a male donor in good health and CMV-seronegative. In DNA form, the CDR3 reads TGTGCCAGCAGCTTGGCCGGAGGGGTCTCAATGAAGCAGTTCTTC. This translates into CASSLAGGVSMKQFF. The variable domain in full, completed from reference TRBV5-6 and TRBJ2-1, reads DAGVTQSPTHLIKTRGQQVTLRCSPKSGHDTVSWYQQALGQGPQFIFQYYEEEERQRGNFPDRFSGHQFPNYSSELNVNALLLGDSALYLCASSLAGGVSMKQFFGPGTRLTVL.